Each of the 23 T cell receptor beta chains below was sequenced from the same sample in a study of cytomegalovirus exposure and HLA in healthy donors. The PCR employed 60 Vbeta primers together with 13 Jbeta primers. TCRdb's table, derived via immunoSEQ multiplex PCR, lists solely in-frame clones and lacks some. The sample includes approximately 160,000 clones, approximately 71% of them seen just once. The sequencing sample was made of PBMCs. These receptors all stem from a male donor in good health and CMV-seronegative.

This sequence joins TRBV5-1 and TRBJ2-2; maybe TRBD2 (5 bases). Per germline, CDR1 SGHRS and CDR2 YFSETQ. V shed 2 bases and J shed 0 bases, with 8 bases lying between them. The length of the CDR3 is 15 residues. The CDR3 sequence: CASSFSGANTGELFF. In nucleotides, the CDR3 is TGCGCCAGCAGCTTCAGCGGCGCGAACACCGGGGAGCTGTTTTTT.

The rearrangement joins TRBV5-4 to TRBJ1-2; TRBD1 might be the D (5 bases). The germline V gene has CDR1 SGHNT and CDR2 YYREEE (reference sequence). Trimming stripped 6 bases from V and 8 bases from J, with 20 bases between. This CDR3 is 14 amino acids long. CDR3 amino acids: CASIGGDTMLGYTF. As DNA, the CDR3 is TGTGCCAGCATCGGGGGGGATACTATGCTAGGCTACACCTTC.

This clone was found a few times. The chain links TRBV6-6 to TRBJ2-1; the D gene is possibly TRBD2 (5 bases). Germline lookup yields CDR1 MNHNY and CDR2 SVGAGI (reference sequence). V was shortened by 1 base and J by 7 bases, with 11 bases between the two germline ends. This CDR3 region has 14 residues. This chain's CDR3 is CASSYLGSGNEQFF. CDR3 coding DNA: TGTGCCAGCAGTTACTTAGGGTCGGGAAATGAGCAGTTCTTC.

V is TRBV18 and J is TRBJ2-5, with TRBD2 identical over 12 bases. The V gene end was trimmed by 6 bases and the J gene end by 5 bases; junction bases not matched to a gene: 10. This CDR3 contains 16 residues. In germline, CDR1 is KGHSH, CDR2 LQKENI. In DNA form, the CDR3 reads TGTGCCAGCTCGCGGACTAGCGGGACGGGAAAGGAGACCCAGTACTTC. As protein: CASSRTSGTGKETQYF.

The J gene is TRBJ1-2, the V gene TRBV5-3; 7 bases match TRBD1. TRBV5-3 is an ORF for which the function is uncertain. V shed 1 base and J 3 bases; nucleotides not matched to a gene: 3. This CDR3 comprises 14 residues. The CDR3 protein is CARSLHGQDYGYTF. Written as DNA, the CDR3 is TGTGCCAGAAGCTTGCACGGACAGGACTATGGCTACACCTTC.

The CDR3 spells CASTTGTGYGSPLHF. In nucleotides, the CDR3 is TGTGCCAGCACGACCGGGACAGGCTATGGTTCACCCCTCCACTTT. The chain couples TRBV6-6 to TRBJ1-6; 8 bases are shared with TRBD1. Germline CDR1 is MNHNY and CDR2 is SVGAGI (reference sequence). This CDR3 spans 15 amino acids. The trim removed 7 bases at V and 9 bases at J, leaving 11 bases unmatched.

The chain is built from TRBV4-1 and TRBJ2-2, with D perhaps TRBD1 (6 bases). The CDR3 contains 15 residues. V was clipped by 3 bases and J by 4 bases, with 12 bases between them. Germline CDR1 MGHRA, CDR2 YSYEKL. CDR3 nucleotides: TGCGCCAGCAGCCAGAGGGACATCTCCACCGGGGAGCTGTTTTTT. The encoded protein is CASSQRDISTGELFF.

The chain uses TRBV10-3 and TRBJ2-5, with 9 bases lining up with TRBD2. This CDR3 has 13 amino acids. Germline CDR1 ENHRY, CDR2 SYGVKD. V shed 8 bases, J shed 5 bases, and the junction held 6 bases outside the gene matches. The CDR3 coding sequence is TGTGCCATCGCAGCGGGAGGTGGGGAGACCCAGTACTTC. This encodes CAIAAGGGETQYF.

V gene TRBV6-5 combines with J gene TRBJ2-5; 8 nucleotides line up with TRBD2. Judging by the DNA end, TRBJ2-7 fits better; the J call may be wrong. The germline gives CDR1 MNHEY, CDR2 SVGAGI. This CDR3 spans 14 amino acids. The CDR3 sequence: CASSHGLAGYEQYF. The DNA of the CDR3 is TGTGCCAGCAGTCATGGGCTAGCGGGCTACGAGCAGTACTTC.

This sequence joins TRBV19 and TRBJ2-3; 10 bases fit TRBD2. CDR1 is LNHDA and CDR2 is SQIVND in the germline V gene (reference sequence). The CDR3 has 14 residues. The V and J ends lost 9 bases and 0 bases, in that order; junction bases with no gene match: 3. CDR3 in amino acids: CASQRGGSTDTQYF. DNA for the CDR3: TGTGCCAGCCAGCGGGGGGGCAGCACAGATACGCAGTATTTT.

This clone turned up a few times. The chain couples TRBV5-1 to TRBJ2-5; D is possibly TRBD2 (5 bases). The V gene's germline CDR1 is SGHRS and CDR2 YFSETQ. V lost 5 bases and J lost 2, with 7 bases in between. CDR3 size: 12 residues. DNA of the CDR3: TGCGCCAGCAGGACGGGACAAGAGACCCAGTACTTC. Amino acid sequence: CASRTGQETQYF. Using reference TRBV5-1 and TRBJ2-5 for the parts outside the CDR3, the full variable domain is KAGVTQTPRYLIKTRGQQVTLSCSPISGHRSVSWYQQTPGQGLQFLFEYFSETQRNKGNFPGRFSGRQFSNSRSEMNVSTLELGDSALYLCASRTGQETQYFGPGTRLLVL.

The chain is built from TRBV7-9 and TRBJ1-1; the D gene is possibly TRBD1 (5 bases). This CDR3 contains 14 residues. V lost 5 bases to trimming and J lost 4 bases, with 14 bases between them. Germline V lookup: CDR1 SEHNR, CDR2 FQNEAQ (reference sequence). DNA for the CDR3: TGTGCCAGCAGCCCCGCGGGGGGGTTCACTGAAGCTTTCTTT. Its translation: CASSPAGGFTEAFF.

V gene TRBV9 combines with J gene TRBJ2-5; 8 bases agree with TRBD1. The germline CDR1 and CDR2 sequences are SGDLS and YYNGEE. Trimming at V came to 0 bases and at J to 5 bases, leaving 6 bases not matched to a gene. The CDR3 spans 15 residues. CDR3 sequence: CASSVGQGMGETQYF. The CDR3 nucleotides are TGTGCCAGCAGCGTAGGACAGGGGATGGGGGAGACCCAGTACTTC.

The CDR3 region has the DNA TGTGCCAGTAGTATAGTTAACGGGCAAGAGACCCAGTACTTC. This sequence encodes CASSIVNGQETQYF. The chain uses TRBV19 and TRBJ2-5; D unclear. Germline V lookup: CDR1 LNHDA, CDR2 SQIVND (reference sequence). V dropped 1 base and J dropped 2 bases, with 8 bases sitting between them. This CDR3 is built from 14 residues.

The chain uses TRBV9 and TRBJ1-4; TRBD1 aligns across 10 bases. J was trimmed by 7 bases and V by 3 bases; bases with no gene match: 12. CDR1 and CDR2 from the germline V gene are SGDLS and YYNGEE. The CDR3 has 17 residues. The CDR3 spells CASSAVLGTGAGEKLFF. In nucleotides, the CDR3 is TGTGCCAGCAGCGCCGTTTTAGGGACAGGGGCAGGTGAAAAACTGTTTTTT. Full variable domain (rest looked up from reference TRBV9 and TRBJ1-4): DSGVTQTPKHLITATGQRVTLRCSPRSGDLSVYWYQQSLDQGLQFLIQYYNGEERAKGNILERFSAQQFPDLHSELNLSSLELGDSALYFCASSAVLGTGAGEKLFFGSGTQLSVL.

The rearrangement joins TRBV7-9 to TRBJ2-1; 9 bases line up with TRBD2. This CDR3 contains 15 residues. Germline V lookup: CDR1 SEHNR, CDR2 FQNEAQ (reference sequence). With 3 bases clipped from V and 5 bases from J, the junction kept 5 bases outside the gene matches. The CDR3 DNA sequence: TGTGCCAGCAGCTTTAGACTAGCGGTAAACAATGAGCAGTTCTTC. It encodes CASSFRLAVNNEQFF.

V is TRBV4-2 and J is TRBJ2-1; maybe TRBD2 (5 bases). Germline values: CDR1 LGHNA, CDR2 YNFKEQ. This CDR3 is built from 16 residues. V was clipped by 0 bases and J by 9 bases, with 18 bases between them. For the CDR3, the DNA is TGTGCCAGCAGCCAAGATTGGGAGAGCCCCACATGTGAGCAGTTCTTC. Translated: CASSQDWESPTCEQFF.

V and J are TRBV14 and TRBJ1-1; D gene uncertain. CDR1 is SGHDN and CDR2 is FVKESK in the germline V gene. V dropped 1 base and J dropped 5 bases, with 8 bases sitting between them. The CDR3 runs 13 residues. CDR3 protein: CASSQVLSTEAFF. The CDR3 DNA reads as TGTGCCAGCAGCCAAGTTCTGTCTACTGAAGCTTTCTTT.

For this clone: The junction departs from the called germline gene at one end, perhaps through a read error. The gene calls are TRBV2 and TRBJ1-5, with D tentatively TRBD1 (5 bases). This CDR3 contains 15 residues. The germline gives CDR1 SNHLY, CDR2 FYNNEI. The CDR3 sequence is CASSESRTRSTKRDF. The CDR3 nucleotides read TGTGCCAGCAGTGAGTCGAGGACACGATCAACCAAGCGGGATTTT.

The chain links TRBV27 to TRBJ2-7, with 7 nucleotides matching TRBD1. Germline values: CDR1 MNHEY, CDR2 SMNVEV (reference sequence). The CDR3 loop spans 15 amino acids. The ends lost 4 bases at V and 4 bases at J; junction bases unmatched: 10. The CDR3 nucleotides read TGTGCCAGCAGTTCCCCCGGGACAGCAACATACGAGCAGTACTTC. Its protein is CASSSPGTATYEQYF.

The rearrangement links TRBV28 to TRBJ1-2; 8 nucleotides line up with TRBD1. This CDR3 contains 14 residues. The V gene end was trimmed by 3 bases and the J gene end by 4 bases; junction bases not matched to a gene: 4. Germline V gene sequence: CDR1 MDHEN, CDR2 SYDVKM. The DNA for the CDR3 is TGTGCCAGCAGTTTGACAGGGGCTGTCTATGGCTACACCTTC. Translating it yields CASSLTGAVYGYTF.

This chain links TRBV6-5 with TRBJ1-2, with D possibly matching TRBD1 (5 bases). The CDR3 runs to 15 residues. Germline CDR1 reads MNHEY; CDR2 reads SVGAGI. The V end was cut by 0 bases, the J end by 8 bases, with 16 bases between. CDR3 sequence: CASSYSSGGGGGYTF. In DNA, the CDR3 is TGTGCCAGCAGTTACTCGTCGGGAGGCGGGGGAGGCTACACCTTC.

This chain uses TRBV6-1 with TRBJ1-1; 10 bases are a match to TRBD1. After removal of 2 bases from V and 3 bases from J, the junction contained 6 bases not matched to a gene. Germline CDR1 and CDR2: MNHNS and SASEGT. This CDR3 is built from 16 residues. This CDR3 reads CASSERQGARDTEAFF. The CDR3 region has the DNA TGTGCCAGCAGTGAACGACAGGGGGCGAGGGACACTGAAGCTTTCTTT.